The 13 T cell receptor beta chains below come from one sample, sequenced in a study of cytomegalovirus exposure and HLA in healthy donors. The study ran its PCR with 60 Vbeta and 13 Jbeta primers. Assay: immunoSEQ multiplex PCR; the TCRdb copy retains only in-frame clones and omits some. The sample shows 55,000 to 80,000 clones, roughly 80% of them seen only once. The source material was PBMCs. The receptors originated from a woman aged 25 to 45 in good health and CMV-seronegative.

This clone was picked up a small number of times. The chain joins TRBV12-5 to TRBJ1-6; 7 bases map to TRBD1. Germline V gene data show CDR1 as LGHNT and CDR2 as FRNRAP. The CDR3 has 19 residues. Trimming removed 4 bases from V and 9 bases from J; junction bases left unmatched: 21. CDR3 sequence (DNA): TGTGCTAGTGGTTCCGCGAGAGCCCAGGGGGGACGGGCAAGTTCACCCCTCCACTTT. Encoded protein: CASGSARAQGGRASSPLHF.

This chain links TRBV2 with TRBJ2-2; D remains ambiguous. The CDR3 consists of 16 residues. V was cut by 4 bases and J by 0 bases, with 12 bases left in between. CDR1 and CDR2 (germline): SNHLY, FYNNEI. The CDR3 region is CASSVTFPANTGELFF. The CDR3, as DNA: TGTGCCAGCAGTGTAACTTTCCCCGCGAACACCGGGGAGCTGTTTTTT.

This clone was seen only a few times. The identical CDR3 is also encoded by other nucleotide sequences in the sample. The V gene is TRBV6-6, the J gene TRBJ1-5; weak D call: TRBD1 (5 bases). The CDR3 sequence is 14 residues long. The germline CDR1 and CDR2 sequences are MNHNY and SVGAGI (reference sequence). Trimming pared 0 bases from V and 4 bases from J, leaving 7 bases between. The CDR3 sequence: CASSYSGGNQPQHF. CDR3 DNA: TGTGCCAGCAGTTACTCGGGGGGAAATCAGCCCCAGCATTTT.

The chain carries TRBV20-1 and TRBJ1-2; 9 bases line up with TRBD1. V gave up 7 bases and J gave up 5 bases; unmatched junction bases: 2. This CDR3 has 11 residues. Germline V CDR1 and CDR2: DFQATT, SNEGSKA (reference sequence). CDR3 protein: CSVGTGYGYTF. As DNA, the CDR3 is TGCAGTGTAGGGACAGGGTATGGCTACACCTTC.

The rearrangement uses TRBV11-3 and TRBJ2-3, with 12 bases that match TRBD2. CDR3 size: 15 residues. V shed 8 bases and J 6 bases; nucleotides not matched to a gene: 9. Germline loops: CDR1 SGHNT, CDR2 YENEEA. As DNA, the CDR3 is TGTGCCAGCGTCCTGACTAGCGGGGGAGGGGATACGCAGTATTTT. This encodes CASVLTSGGGDTQYF.

The chain links TRBV20-1 to TRBJ2-1; D gene ambiguous. The CDR3 consists of 11 residues. Trimming removed 0 bases from V and 7 bases from J, with 4 bases in between. Germline V CDR1 and CDR2: DFQATT, SNEGSKA (reference sequence). The CDR3 spells CSARDRNEQFF. As DNA, the CDR3 is TGCAGTGCTAGAGACAGGAATGAGCAGTTCTTC.

The chain is built from TRBV5-4 and TRBJ2-1; a weak D match, TRBD2 (5 bases). CDR3 size: 14 residues. Trimming left V 4 bases short and J 6 bases short, with 14 bases between. Germline CDR1 is SGHNT and CDR2 is YYREEE (reference sequence). The CDR3 DNA is TGTGCCAGCAGCCCGGATTCGGACTTCAATGAGCAGTTCTTC. Residues: CASSPDSDFNEQFF. Filled out from reference TRBV5-4 and TRBJ2-1, the complete variable domain reads ETGVTQSPTHLIKTRGQQVTLRCSSQSGHNTVSWYQQALGQGPQFIFQYYREEENGRGNFPPRFSGLQFPNYSSELNVNALELDDSALYLCASSPDSDFNEQFFGPGTRLTVL.

This chain links TRBV6-1 with TRBJ2-7; D is possibly TRBD2 (5 bases). Germline V CDR1 and CDR2: MNHNS, SASEGT. Trimming cost V 8 bases and J 6 bases, with 8 bases left between them. The CDR3 totals 10 residues. The CDR3 reads CASQSGEQYF. CDR3 sequence (DNA): TGTGCCAGCCAAAGCGGCGAGCAGTACTTC.

The chain uses TRBV25-1 and TRBJ2-7; 8 positions agree with TRBD1. CDR1 MGHDK and CDR2 SYGVNS come from the germline V gene. CDR3 length: 16 amino acids. V gave up 4 bases and J gave up 1 base; unmatched junction bases: 9. In DNA, the CDR3 is TGTGCCAGCAGTGGGCTCTTTTGGACAGGGTCCTACGAGCAGTACTTC. This gives the protein CASSGLFWTGSYEQYF.

The V gene is TRBV7-9, the J gene TRBJ1-6; D not certain. CDR1 and CDR2 from the germline V gene are SEHNR and FQNEAQ (reference sequence). This CDR3 comprises 12 residues. Trimming removed 1 base from V and 7 bases from J, with 2 bases in between. The CDR3 DNA is TGTGCCAGCAGCTTAGTAAATTCACCCCTCCACTTT. It specifies CASSLVNSPLHF.

The chain recombines TRBV5-1 with TRBJ1-6; TRBD1 is a possible D gene (6 bases). V was cut by 2 bases and J by 7 bases, with 16 bases left in between. This CDR3 has 16 residues. In germline, CDR1 is SGHRS, CDR2 YFSETQ. In DNA form, the CDR3 reads TGCGCCAGCAGCTTCGGTGTGAACAGGGCAAATTCACCCCTCCACTTT. It codes for CASSFGVNRANSPLHF.

This clone was found a few times. The chain employs TRBV2 and TRBJ2-7, with a possible D match to TRBD2 (5 bases). CDR3 length equals 10 residues. V lost 9 bases and J 4 bases, leaving 7 bases between the germline ends. The germline V gene has CDR1 SNHLY and CDR2 FYNNEI. DNA of the CDR3: TGTGCCAGTCGAGGGTACGAGCAGTACTTC. It translates to CASRGYEQYF.

A word on this clone: The junction departs from germline at one end; a sequencing error may be responsible. The chain links TRBV7-7 to TRBJ1-1, with 9 nucleotides matching TRBD1. CDR3 length: 18 residues. From germline, CDR1 is SSHAT and CDR2 FNYEAQ (reference sequence). CDR3 in DNA: TGTGCTAGCAGCTCCACTTTAATTACAGGGGGCACGAACACTGAAGCTTTCTTT. Its translation: CASSSTLITGGTNTEAFF.